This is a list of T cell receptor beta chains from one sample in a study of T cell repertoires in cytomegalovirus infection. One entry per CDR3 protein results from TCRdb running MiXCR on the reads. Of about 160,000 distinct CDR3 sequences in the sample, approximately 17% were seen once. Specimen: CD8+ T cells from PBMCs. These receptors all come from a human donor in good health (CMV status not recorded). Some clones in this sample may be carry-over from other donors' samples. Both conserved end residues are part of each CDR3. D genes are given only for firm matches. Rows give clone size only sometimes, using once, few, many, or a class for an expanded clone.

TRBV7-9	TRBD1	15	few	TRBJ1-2	TGTGCCAGCAGCGGGGCCAGGGGGCGAAGCTATGGCTACACCTTC	CASSGARGRSYGYTF
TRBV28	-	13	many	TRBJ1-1	TGTGCCAGCAGTTTACTCCCGGGGTCTCAAATCCTATTT	CASSLLPGSQILF
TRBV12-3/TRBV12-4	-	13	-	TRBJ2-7	TGTGCCAGCAGTTTGGGATTTGGCCACGAGCAGTACTTC	CASSLGFGHEQYF
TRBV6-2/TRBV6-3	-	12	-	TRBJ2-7	TGTGCCCGCAGTTATTTGGACTACGAGCAGTACTTC	CARSYLDYEQYF
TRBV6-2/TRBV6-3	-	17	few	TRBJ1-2	TGTGCCAGCATTCAAAAGAAGGGCCTTCGGGATTACTATGGCTACACCTTC	CASIQKKGLRDYYGYTF
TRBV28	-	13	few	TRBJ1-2	TGTGCCAGCAGTCTGCCCGACTCTCGCCTCTACACCTTC	CASSLPDSRLYTF
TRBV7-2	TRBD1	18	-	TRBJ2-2	TGTGCCAGCAGCCGTGAGGGACAGCCCCTCGCGAACACCGGGGAGCTGTTTTTT	CASSREGQPLANTGELFF
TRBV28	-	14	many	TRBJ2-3	TGTGCCAGCAGTTTAATAGGAAGCACAGATACGCAGTATTTT	CASSLIGSTDTQYF
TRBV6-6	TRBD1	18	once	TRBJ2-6	TGTGCCAGCACTTCCCCGGACAGGCGCCTATCTGCGGCCAACGTCCTGACTTTC	CASTSPDRRLSAANVLTF
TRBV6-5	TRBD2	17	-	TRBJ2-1	TGTGCCCGCAGTTACCAAATAGCGGGACCCCCCTACAATGAGCAGTTCTTC	CARSYQIAGPPYNEQFF
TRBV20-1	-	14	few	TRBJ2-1	TGCAGTGCTAGTTCCCCTCTAGAAGCAAGTGAGCAGTTCTTC	CSASSPLEASEQFF
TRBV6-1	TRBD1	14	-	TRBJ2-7	TGTGCCAGCAGCACAGGGGGACGTCCCTACGAGCAGTACTTC	CASSTGGRPYEQYF
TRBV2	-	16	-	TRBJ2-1	TGTGCCAGCAGTCCAGGTCGTGAGAGCTCCTACAATGAGCAGTTCTTC	CASSPGRESSYNEQFF
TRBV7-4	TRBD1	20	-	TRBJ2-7	TGTGCCAGCAGCCTAAAGGATTCGACGGGGACAGGGGGCGCGAACTACGAGCAGTACTTC	CASSLKDSTGTGGANYEQYF
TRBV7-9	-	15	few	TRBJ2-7	TGTGCCAGCAGCCCGGGGTCAGGGAGAACCTACGAGCAGTACTTC	CASSPGSGRTYEQYF
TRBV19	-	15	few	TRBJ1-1	TGTGCCAGTAGTATAAAAGGTGTTTCACAGAATGAAGCTTTCTTT	CASSIKGVSQNEAFF
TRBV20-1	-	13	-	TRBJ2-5	TGCAGTGCTAGGGTGCGGGAAGGAGAGACCCAGTACTTC	CSARVREGETQYF
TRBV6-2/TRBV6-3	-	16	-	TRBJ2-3	TGTGCCAGCAGTTACGAAGAGAAGGTAACCACAGATACGCAGTATTTT	CASSYEEKVTTDTQYF
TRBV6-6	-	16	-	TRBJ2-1	TGTGCCAGCAGTCGTACCGACCAAAAAACCTACAATGAGCAGTTCTTC	CASSRTDQKTYNEQFF
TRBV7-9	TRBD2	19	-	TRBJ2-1	TGTGCCAGCAGGTACCTTGGGACTAGCGGGAGAAAGACCTACAATGAGCAGTTCTTC	CASRYLGTSGRKTYNEQFF
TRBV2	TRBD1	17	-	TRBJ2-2	TGTGCCACCTCACAGGGGGCGCAGGACTCGAACACCGGGGAGCTGTTTTTT	CATSQGAQDSNTGELFF
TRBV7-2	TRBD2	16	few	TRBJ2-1	TGTGCCAGCAGTCAACCCGGGACTAGCGCTCACAATGAGCAGTTCTTC	CASSQPGTSAHNEQFF
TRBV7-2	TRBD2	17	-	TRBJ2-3	TGTGCCAGCAGCTTAGTTTCGGCGGCGGGAGGGCCAGATACGCAGTATTTT	CASSLVSAAGGPDTQYF
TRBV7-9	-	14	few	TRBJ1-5	TGTGCCAGCAGCCCGGATCATAGCAATCAGCCCCAGCATTTT	CASSPDHSNQPQHF
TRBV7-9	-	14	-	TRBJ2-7	TGTGCCAGCAACAAGCAGGACACTCCCTACGAGCAGTACTTC	CASNKQDTPYEQYF
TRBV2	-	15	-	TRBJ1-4	TGTGCCAGCAGTGAGGGTGGGGAATCTAATGAAAAACTGTTTTTT	CASSEGGESNEKLFF
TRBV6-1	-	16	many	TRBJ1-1	TGTGCCAGCAGCTCTTACATGGGAAACCTCCTGACTGAAGCTTTCTTT	CASSSYMGNLLTEAFF
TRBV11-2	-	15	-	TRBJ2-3	TGTGCCAGCAGCTTAGGAGGGAGGTCGGCAGATACGCAGTATTTT	CASSLGGRSADTQYF
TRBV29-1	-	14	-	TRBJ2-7	TGCAGCGTATCCGGAGGGACGTACTCCTACGAGCAGTACTTC	CSVSGGTYSYEQYF
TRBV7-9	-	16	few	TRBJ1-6	TGTGCCAGCAGCTTTACCCAGCCGGCGCAGGATTCACCCCTCCACTTT	CASSFTQPAQDSPLHF
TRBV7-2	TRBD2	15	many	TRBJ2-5	TGTGCCAGCAGCCTGGGGGGGACTAGGATAGAGACCCAGTACTTC	CASSLGGTRIETQYF
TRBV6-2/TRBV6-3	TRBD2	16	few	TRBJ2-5	TGTGCCAGCAGTCCCCTAGCGGGGGGGCCTTTGGAGACCCAGTACTTC	CASSPLAGGPLETQYF
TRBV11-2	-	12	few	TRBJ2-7	TGTGCCAGCAGCTATCTGAGCTACGAGCAGTACTTC	CASSYLSYEQYF
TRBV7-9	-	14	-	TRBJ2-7	TGTGCCAGCAGCTTAAGTGCTCCCTATGACGAGCAGTACTTC	CASSLSAPYDEQYF
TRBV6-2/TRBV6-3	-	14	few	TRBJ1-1	TGTGCCAGCAGCCCCTTCCCGAGGGACACTGAAGCTTTCTTT	CASSPFPRDTEAFF
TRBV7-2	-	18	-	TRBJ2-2	TGTGCCAGCAGCTTAGAGGGGTCGCCCGATCGGGGGACCGGGGAGCTGTTTTTT	CASSLEGSPDRGTGELFF
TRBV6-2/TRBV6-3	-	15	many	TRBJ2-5	TGTGCCAGCAGTTACTCCGGAAAGGACCAAGAGACCCAGTACTTC	CASSYSGKDQETQYF
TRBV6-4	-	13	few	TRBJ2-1	TGTGCCAGCAGTGATGGCTCCCCTCGGGAGCAGTTCTTC	CASSDGSPREQFF